This is a list of T cell receptor beta chains from one sample in a study of T cells in Graves' hyperthyroidism and ophthalmopathy. From the multiplex PCR reads, TCRdb called clonotypes with MiXCR, one entry per CDR3 protein. The sample has 250,000 to 300,000 distinct CDR3 sequences; 13% are singletons. Specimen: blood. The receptors derive from a woman aged 25 to 39 with Graves' hyperthyroidism that later progressed to Graves' ophthalmopathy. Each CDR3 is given with its conserved first and last residue. Each record gives: clone size, J gene, V gene, D gene, CDR3 protein, CDR3 DNA. The D gene is left open where the match is weak. Size is stated for part of the rows, as once, few or many counts, or as a class when the clone is expanded.

clone size: many
J gene: TRBJ2-7
V gene: TRBV30
D gene: NA
CDR3 protein: CAHRGGQNTYEQYF
CDR3 DNA: TGTGCCCACCGTGGGGGCCAGAATACCTACGAGCAGTACTTC

clone size: NA
J gene: TRBJ1-6
V gene: TRBV25-1
D gene: NA
CDR3 protein: CASSANHNSPLHF
CDR3 DNA: TGTGCCAGCAGTGCGAACCATAATTCACCCCTCCACTTT

clone size: few
J gene: TRBJ1-2
V gene: TRBV3-2
D gene: NA
CDR3 protein: CASSLLLKASGPQRYGYTF
CDR3 DNA: TGTGCCAGCAGCCTCCTTCTCAAGGCATCCGGGCCCCAACGGTATGGCTACACCTTC

clone size: many
J gene: TRBJ2-3
V gene: TRBV7-2
D gene: TRBD2
CDR3 protein: CASSPSGVDTQYF
CDR3 DNA: TGTGCCAGCAGCCCAAGCGGGGTGGATACGCAGTATTTT

clone size: few
J gene: TRBJ2-7
V gene: TRBV18
D gene: TRBD2
CDR3 protein: CASSPPGLAGAYEQYF
CDR3 DNA: TGTGCCAGCTCACCACCGGGACTAGCGGGGGCCTACGAGCAGTACTTC

clone size: many
J gene: TRBJ2-5
V gene: TRBV6-2/TRBV6-3
D gene: NA
CDR3 protein: CASSYLIGETQYF
CDR3 DNA: TGTGCCAGCAGTTACTTAATCGGAGAGACCCAGTACTTC

clone size: many
J gene: TRBJ1-5
V gene: TRBV20-1
D gene: TRBD1
CDR3 protein: CSADTGDRGYSNQPQHF
CDR3 DNA: TGCAGTGCCGATACCGGAGACAGGGGCTATAGCAATCAGCCCCAGCATTTT

clone size: many
J gene: TRBJ2-3
V gene: TRBV20-1
D gene: TRBD1
CDR3 protein: CSAGLGQGNTDTQYF
CDR3 DNA: TGCAGTGCTGGCCTGGGACAGGGAAACACAGATACGCAGTATTTT

clone size: NA
J gene: TRBJ1-5
V gene: TRBV24-1
D gene: NA
CDR3 protein: CATRRSSNQPQHF
CDR3 DNA: TGTGCCACCCGGCGTAGCAGCAATCAGCCCCAGCATTTT

clone size: many
J gene: TRBJ2-7
V gene: TRBV11-2
D gene: NA
CDR3 protein: CASSLNSYEQYF
CDR3 DNA: TGTGCCAGCAGCTTAAATAGCTACGAGCAGTACTTC

clone size: NA
J gene: TRBJ2-3
V gene: TRBV4-1
D gene: NA
CDR3 protein: CASSLLASYTDTQYF
CDR3 DNA: TGCGCCAGCAGCCTCCTAGCTTCTTACACAGATACGCAGTATTTT

clone size: many
J gene: TRBJ2-7
V gene: TRBV7-7
D gene: NA
CDR3 protein: CASSPLGTYEQYF
CDR3 DNA: TGTGCTAGCAGCCCGCTGGGGACCTACGAGCAGTACTTC

clone size: many
J gene: TRBJ2-2
V gene: TRBV3-1
D gene: NA
CDR3 protein: CASSQRRTGELFF
CDR3 DNA: TGTGCCAGCAGCCAAAGGAGAACCGGGGAGCTGTTTTTT

clone size: many
J gene: TRBJ1-4
V gene: TRBV2
D gene: TRBD1
CDR3 protein: CASGDRTDEKLFF
CDR3 DNA: TGTGCCAGCGGGGACAGGACAGATGAAAAACTGTTTTTT

clone size: few
J gene: TRBJ2-1
V gene: TRBV4-3
D gene: NA
CDR3 protein: CASSQDRDLPNEQFF
CDR3 DNA: TGCGCCAGCAGCCAAGATCGGGACTTACCTAATGAGCAGTTCTTC

clone size: many
J gene: TRBJ2-7
V gene: TRBV20-1
D gene: TRBD2
CDR3 protein: CSARARYDKREADYEQYF
CDR3 DNA: TGCAGTGCTAGAGCCCGGTATGATAAGCGGGAGGCGGACTACGAGCAGTACTTC

clone size: few
J gene: TRBJ2-7
V gene: TRBV28
D gene: TRBD1
CDR3 protein: CASSSRQGIMVREQYF
CDR3 DNA: TGTGCCAGCAGTTCCCGACAGGGGATAATGGTTCGGGAGCAGTACTTC

clone size: NA
J gene: TRBJ2-7
V gene: TRBV27
D gene: NA
CDR3 protein: CASRRPGVFDEQYF
CDR3 DNA: TGTGCCAGCAGGCGTCCGGGTGTGTTCGACGAGCAGTACTTC

clone size: NA
J gene: TRBJ2-3
V gene: TRBV20-1
D gene: NA
CDR3 protein: CSAFEDTQYF
CDR3 DNA: TGCTCCGCTTTTGAGGATACGCAGTATTTT

clone size: many
J gene: TRBJ2-2
V gene: TRBV18
D gene: NA
CDR3 protein: CASSPPINTGELFF
CDR3 DNA: TGTGCCAGCTCACCACCCATCAACACCGGGGAGCTGTTTTTT

clone size: NA
J gene: TRBJ1-2
V gene: TRBV11-1
D gene: NA
CDR3 protein: CASSSDSRGYTF
CDR3 DNA: TGTGCCAGCAGCTCTGACAGTCGTGGCTACACCTTC

clone size: many
J gene: TRBJ2-7
V gene: TRBV11-2
D gene: NA
CDR3 protein: CASSLAGTENYEQYF
CDR3 DNA: TGTGCCAGCAGCTTAGCCGGGACCGAAAACTACGAGCAGTACTTC

clone size: NA
J gene: TRBJ2-1
V gene: TRBV19
D gene: NA
CDR3 protein: CASSMEGRIGNEQFF
CDR3 DNA: TGTGCCAGTAGTATGGAGGGACGAATAGGGAATGAGCAGTTCTTC

clone size: many
J gene: TRBJ2-3
V gene: TRBV7-4
D gene: TRBD1
CDR3 protein: CASSGTDKTSTDTQYF
CDR3 DNA: TGTGCCAGCAGCGGGACAGACAAGACTAGCACAGATACGCAGTATTTT

clone size: many
J gene: TRBJ2-1
V gene: TRBV7-6
D gene: NA
CDR3 protein: CASSVGGPEQFF
CDR3 DNA: TGTGCCAGCAGTGTCGGGGGCCCTGAGCAGTTCTTC

clone size: few
J gene: TRBJ2-7
V gene: TRBV19
D gene: NA
CDR3 protein: CASSIVGRAGYEQYF
CDR3 DNA: TGTGCCAGTAGTATAGTGGGCAGGGCCGGGTACGAGCAGTACTTC

clone size: many
J gene: TRBJ2-1
V gene: TRBV7-2
D gene: NA
CDR3 protein: CASGRAHNEQFF
CDR3 DNA: TGTGCCAGCGGGAGAGCCCACAATGAGCAGTTCTTC

clone size: many
J gene: TRBJ2-3
V gene: TRBV7-2
D gene: NA
CDR3 protein: CASSLLSVRTDTQYF
CDR3 DNA: TGTGCCAGCAGCTTACTCAGCGTGCGCACAGATACGCAGTATTTT

clone size: many
J gene: TRBJ2-7
V gene: TRBV19
D gene: NA
CDR3 protein: CAGTRKQQYF
CDR3 DNA: TGTGCCGGGACAAGGAAACAGCAGTACTTC

clone size: many
J gene: TRBJ2-1
V gene: TRBV2
D gene: NA
CDR3 protein: CASSEGGVYNEQFF
CDR3 DNA: TGTGCCAGCAGTGAAGGGGGCGTTTACAATGAGCAGTTCTTC

clone size: NA
J gene: TRBJ1-4
V gene: TRBV28
D gene: TRBD1
CDR3 protein: CASSSGQLNEKLFF
CDR3 DNA: TGTGCCAGCAGTTCGGGACAGCTTAATGAAAAACTGTTTTTT

clone size: many
J gene: TRBJ2-2
V gene: TRBV12-3/TRBV12-4
D gene: TRBD1
CDR3 protein: CASSLRPWGQANTGELFF
CDR3 DNA: TGTGCCAGCAGTTTACGTCCGTGGGGACAGGCGAACACCGGGGAGCTGTTTTTT

clone size: few
J gene: TRBJ2-7
V gene: TRBV19
D gene: TRBD2
CDR3 protein: CASSITSGTTYEQYF
CDR3 DNA: TGTGCCAGTAGTATAACTAGCGGGACTACTTACGAGCAGTACTTC

clone size: many
J gene: TRBJ1-4
V gene: TRBV4-3
D gene: TRBD1
CDR3 protein: CASSQSPSRQGTNEKLFF
CDR3 DNA: TGCGCCAGCAGCCAATCACCGTCCAGACAGGGCACTAATGAAAAACTGTTTTTT

clone size: many
J gene: TRBJ2-3
V gene: TRBV7-2
D gene: TRBD2
CDR3 protein: CASSPPRLAGNTDTQYF
CDR3 DNA: TGTGCCAGCAGCCCTCCTAGACTAGCGGGTAACACAGATACGCAGTATTTT

clone size: few
J gene: TRBJ2-5
V gene: TRBV6-2/TRBV6-3
D gene: TRBD2
CDR3 protein: CASSLLTSGRAETQYF
CDR3 DNA: TGTGCCAGCAGCTTACTAACTAGCGGGAGGGCGGAGACCCAGTACTTC

clone size: many
J gene: TRBJ1-5
V gene: TRBV28
D gene: TRBD1
CDR3 protein: CASSLVSGQGARQPQHF
CDR3 DNA: TGTGCCAGCAGCCTGGTGTCGGGACAGGGGGCGAGGCAGCCCCAGCATTTT

clone size: few
J gene: TRBJ1-5
V gene: TRBV19
D gene: NA
CDR3 protein: CASSPTGLQPQHF
CDR3 DNA: TGTGCCAGTAGTCCGACAGGCCTGCAGCCCCAGCATTTT

clone size: few
J gene: TRBJ2-7
V gene: TRBV19
D gene: NA
CDR3 protein: CASSIVDTGLYEQYF
CDR3 DNA: TGTGCCAGTAGTATAGTGGACACGGGCCTCTACGAGCAGTACTTC

clone size: NA
J gene: TRBJ2-7
V gene: TRBV9
D gene: TRBD2
CDR3 protein: CASSVESVAGGHEQYF
CDR3 DNA: TGTGCCAGCAGCGTAGAGTCAGTAGCGGGAGGGCATGAGCAGTACTTC

clone size: few
J gene: TRBJ2-2
V gene: TRBV19
D gene: NA
CDR3 protein: CASSPRAGGLNTGELFF
CDR3 DNA: TGTGCCAGTAGTCCCAGGGCAGGGGGACTCAACACCGGGGAGCTGTTTTTT

clone size: many
J gene: TRBJ1-4
V gene: TRBV28
D gene: TRBD1
CDR3 protein: CASSSGGTGDEKLFF
CDR3 DNA: TGTGCCAGCAGTTCAGGGGGGACAGGGGATGAAAAACTGTTTTTT

clone size: many
J gene: TRBJ1-2
V gene: TRBV3-1
D gene: NA
CDR3 protein: CASSHDLRGYGYTF
CDR3 DNA: TGTGCCAGCAGCCACGATCTACGAGGGTATGGCTACACCTTC

clone size: many
J gene: TRBJ2-3
V gene: TRBV7-9
D gene: NA
CDR3 protein: CASSSVSGLSSTDTQYF
CDR3 DNA: TGTGCCAGCAGCTCAGTCTCGGGACTCTCTAGCACAGATACGCAGTATTTT

clone size: NA
J gene: TRBJ2-1
V gene: TRBV5-4
D gene: TRBD2
CDR3 protein: CASSLEGQLLAGGGYNEQFF
CDR3 DNA: TGTGCCAGCAGCTTGGAAGGTCAACTACTAGCGGGAGGGGGTTACAATGAGCAGTTCTTC

clone size: many
J gene: TRBJ2-2
V gene: TRBV27
D gene: TRBD2
CDR3 protein: CASSFRREIHGELFF
CDR3 DNA: TGTGCCAGCAGTTTCCGGCGGGAGATTCACGGGGAGCTGTTTTTT

clone size: many
J gene: TRBJ2-5
V gene: TRBV6-2/TRBV6-3
D gene: NA
CDR3 protein: CASREGSETQYF
CDR3 DNA: TGTGCCAGCAGGGAGGGGTCGGAGACCCAGTACTTC

clone size: NA
J gene: TRBJ2-1
V gene: TRBV10-3
D gene: TRBD1
CDR3 protein: CAIRTTSGGGLDEQFF
CDR3 DNA: TGTGCCATCAGGACTACCTCAGGGGGCGGATTGGATGAGCAGTTCTTC

clone size: many
J gene: TRBJ2-1
V gene: TRBV6-1
D gene: NA
CDR3 protein: CATRTLYNEQFF
CDR3 DNA: TGTGCCACCAGGACGCTATACAATGAGCAGTTCTTC

clone size: many
J gene: TRBJ2-3
V gene: TRBV28
D gene: NA
CDR3 protein: CASSLYTDTQYF
CDR3 DNA: TGTGCCAGCAGTCTTTACACAGATACGCAGTATTTT

clone size: few
J gene: TRBJ2-1
V gene: TRBV24-1
D gene: TRBD2
CDR3 protein: CATSDAGTSIPNEQFF
CDR3 DNA: TGTGCCACCAGTGACGCTGGGACTAGCATTCCCAATGAGCAGTTCTTC

clone size: NA
J gene: TRBJ2-7
V gene: TRBV18
D gene: TRBD2
CDR3 protein: CASSPGGGSVEQYF
CDR3 DNA: TGTGCCAGCTCACCTGGCGGGGGGTCTGTCGAGCAGTACTTC

clone size: many
J gene: TRBJ1-6
V gene: TRBV4-2
D gene: NA
CDR3 protein: CASSQVVDLEYNSPLHF
CDR3 DNA: TGTGCCAGCAGCCAAGTGGTGGATCTGGAATATAATTCACCCCTCCACTTT

clone size: NA
J gene: TRBJ1-4
V gene: TRBV2
D gene: TRBD1
CDR3 protein: CARAGGKDNEKLFF
CDR3 DNA: TGTGCCAGGGCAGGGGGAAAGGATAATGAAAAACTGTTTTTT

clone size: many
J gene: TRBJ2-3
V gene: TRBV18
D gene: TRBD2
CDR3 protein: CASSPLAGGKADTQYF
CDR3 DNA: TGTGCCAGCTCACCACTGGCGGGAGGGAAGGCAGATACGCAGTATTTT

clone size: NA
J gene: TRBJ2-1
V gene: TRBV7-8
D gene: TRBD2
CDR3 protein: CASSLRAGVKGEQFF
CDR3 DNA: TGTGCCAGCAGCTTACGAGCGGGAGTAAAAGGTGAGCAGTTCTTC

clone size: many
J gene: TRBJ2-2
V gene: TRBV12-3/TRBV12-4
D gene: TRBD1
CDR3 protein: CASRNPTQGAGTGELFF
CDR3 DNA: TGTGCCAGCAGAAACCCAACTCAGGGGGCGGGCACCGGGGAGCTGTTTTTT

clone size: few
J gene: TRBJ1-5
V gene: TRBV19
D gene: NA
CDR3 protein: CASSWRGGDNQPQHF
CDR3 DNA: TGTGCCAGTAGCTGGAGGGGGGGGGACAATCAGCCCCAGCATTTT

clone size: many
J gene: TRBJ2-7
V gene: TRBV20-1
D gene: NA
CDR3 protein: CSARDTRSYYEQYF
CDR3 DNA: TGCAGTGCTAGAGATACCAGATCATACTACGAGCAGTACTTC

clone size: many
J gene: TRBJ2-2
V gene: TRBV20-1
D gene: NA
CDR3 protein: CSARQNTGELFF
CDR3 DNA: TGCAGTGCTAGACAGAACACCGGGGAGCTGTTTTTT